Listed here are 14 T cell receptor beta chains from one sample, sequenced in a study of patients and donors after allogeneic stem cell transplantation. TCRdb re-derived calls from the RT-PCR reads in MiXCR, one entry per CDR3 protein. The sample lists 190,000 or so distinct CDR3 sequences, 35% to 50% occurring once. What was sequenced was blood, either unsorted or a sorted T cell fraction (not recorded which). Receptors originate from a human donor who was either an allogeneic HSCT recipient or a stem cell or donor lymphocyte infusion donor (not recorded which). It is not recorded whose cells these are; they may come from a transplant donor.

This clonotype was found a few times. CDR3 nucleotide sequence: TGTGCCAGCAGCTTATTTGACTCGGGAGCTGGAAACGAGCAGTACTTC. Amino acids: CASSLFDSGAGNEQYF. The chain uses TRBV7-6 and TRBJ2-7; D perhaps matches TRBD2 (6 bases). Trimming removed 2 bases from V and 5 bases from J, with 19 bases in between. The CDR3 length is 16 residues. Germline CDR1 and CDR2: SGHVS and FNYEAQ.

About this clonotype itself: A much larger clone lies one base from this, so it may be a read error. The rearrangement links TRBV5-1 to TRBJ1-2; weak D call: TRBD1 (5 bases). Germline V gene data show CDR1 as SGHRS and CDR2 as YFSETQ. The V end lost 2 bases, the J end lost 4 bases, and 12 bases lay between the germline ends. CDR3 size: 14 residues. Written as DNA, the CDR3 is TGCGCCAGCAGCTTCGGGGCGGCATCCTATGGCTACACCTTC. This translates into CASSFGAASYGYTF.

This clonotype turned up a few times. The chain combines TRBV7-9 with TRBJ2-2; no reliable D call. Germline V CDR1 and CDR2: SEHNR, FQNEAQ (reference sequence). This CDR3 spans 12 amino acids. Trimming removed 5 bases at V and 6 bases at J, with 7 bases between. CDR3 region: CASSQSSGELFF. DNA of the CDR3: TGTGCCAGCAGCCAGAGCTCCGGGGAGCTGTTTTTT.

This clonotype turned up a few times. The chain has TRBV6-5 and TRBJ2-7; the match to TRBD2 covers 7 bases. The V and J ends lost 0 bases and 0 bases, in that order; junction bases with no gene match: 5. The CDR3 length is 16 residues. In germline, CDR1 is MNHEY, CDR2 SVGAGI. The CDR3 sequence: CASSYSSGAFSYEQYF. The CDR3 DNA sequence: TGTGCCAGCAGTTACTCGAGCGGGGCCTTCTCCTACGAGCAGTACTTC.

This sequence joins TRBV12-3 or TRBV12-4 and TRBJ1-2; 7 positions match TRBD1. The V and J ends lost 2 bases and 3 bases, in that order; junction bases with no gene match: 3. This CDR3 has 14 residues. The CDR3 loop is CASSLKGQHYGYTF. CDR3 DNA: TGTGCCAGCAGTTTAAAGGGACAGCACTATGGCTACACCTTC.

The rearrangement joins TRBV30 to TRBJ1-1; D is unresolved. CDR1 GTSNPN and CDR2 SVGIG come from the germline V gene (reference sequence). The CDR3 loop spans 11 amino acids. The V end was cut by 3 bases, the J end by 7 bases, with 9 bases between. The CDR3 spells CAWRAPVEAFF. Written as DNA, the CDR3 is TGTGCCTGGAGAGCGCCAGTTGAAGCTTTCTTT.

The rearrangement links TRBV3-1 to TRBJ1-2; D is perhaps TRBD1 (5 bases). The germline CDR1 and CDR2 sequences are LGHDT and YNNKEL (reference sequence). V gave up 4 bases and J gave up 4 bases, with 22 bases separating them. This CDR3 is built from 17 residues. The CDR3 spells CASSPDPGFPGPYGYTF. DNA of the CDR3: TGTGCCAGCAGCCCCGATCCAGGGTTCCCAGGGCCCTATGGCTACACCTTC.

In its sample, this clonotype was seen a few times. The chain's CDR3 is CASRGETEAFF. The CDR3 DNA reads as TGTGCCAGCAGGGGGGAGACTGAAGCTTTCTTT. The V gene is TRBV12-3 or TRBV12-4, the J gene TRBJ1-1; TRBD1 might be the D (5 bases). The CDR3 covers 11 residues. Trimming removed 6 bases at V and 5 bases at J, with 7 bases between.

This chain uses TRBV7-9 with TRBJ1-1; no firm D call. Germline CDR1 SEHNR, CDR2 FQNEAQ (reference sequence). The germline V and J ends were trimmed by 8 bases and 2 bases, with 12 bases remaining between them. The CDR3 runs 13 residues. The CDR3 spells CASEDGANTEAFF. DNA of the CDR3: TGTGCCAGCGAAGACGGAGCCAACACTGAAGCTTTCTTT. The variable domain in full, completed from reference TRBV7-9 and TRBJ1-1, reads DTGVSQNPRHKITKRGQNVTFRCDPISEHNRLYWYRQTLGQGPEFLTYFQNEAQLEKSRLLSDRFSAERPKGSFSTLEIQRTEQGDSAMYLCASEDGANTEAFFGQGTRLTVV.

The chain combines TRBV12-3 or TRBV12-4 with TRBJ1-5; 9 positions match TRBD1. The V gene end was trimmed by 6 bases and the J gene end by 6 bases; junction bases not matched to a gene: 3. There are 13 residues in the CDR3. The CDR3 sequence: CASRGTGSQPQHF. CDR3 sequence (DNA): TGTGCCAGCAGGGGGACAGGGAGTCAGCCCCAGCATTTT.

This clonotype was counted a few times. CDR3 residues: CATLPEGTTSYNEQFF. The DNA of the CDR3 is TGTGCCACTCTGCCGGAGGGGACTACCTCCTACAATGAGCAGTTCTTC. The chain recombines TRBV15 with TRBJ2-1, with 7 bases lining up with TRBD2. The CDR3 is made up of 16 amino acids. V was clipped by 9 bases and J by 0 bases; unmatched bases: 11. Germline values: CDR1 LNHNV, CDR2 YYDKDF (reference sequence). The whole variable domain, filled in from reference TRBV15 and TRBJ2-1, reads DAMVIQNPRYQVTQFGKPVTLSCSQTLNHNVMYWYQQKSSQAPKLLFHYYDKDFNNEADTPDNFQSRRPNTSFCFLDIRSPGLGDTAMYLCATLPEGTTSYNEQFFGPGTRLTVL.

The genes are TRBV21-1 and TRBJ1-5; TRBD1 is the table's D call and was not checked against the DNA. TRBV21-1 is listed as a pseudogene. This CDR3 contains 14 residues. CDR3 nucleotide sequence: TGTGCCAGTGGGCTTACCCTGGTGAGTCAGCCCCAGCATTTT. Its protein product is CASGLTLVSQPQHF.

The rearrangement uses TRBV20-1 and TRBJ2-1; D is undetermined. This CDR3 is built from 11 residues. Trimming shortened V by 5 bases and J by 14 bases, and 16 bases separated the two germline ends. Looked up from germline, CDR1 is DFQATT and CDR2 is SNEGSKA (reference sequence). For the CDR3, the DNA is TGCAGTGCTGCTTTCGACCTTCAGGAGTTCTTC. It specifies CSAAFDLQEFF.

This chain links TRBV5-5 with TRBJ2-3, with D tentatively TRBD1 or TRBD2 (6 bases each). This CDR3 is built from 17 residues. In germline, CDR1 is SGHKS, CDR2 YYEKEE (reference sequence). V was clipped by 2 bases and J by 2 bases, with 18 bases between them. As DNA, the CDR3 is TGTGCCAGCAGCTTATTAACGGGGGCAACTAACACAGATACGCAGTATTTT. Translated, it gives CASSLLTGATNTDTQYF.